This T cell receptor (beta chain) was sequenced during a study of T cell responses to AZD1222 COVID-19 vaccine. Study-level results: Clonal diversity was possibly underestimated, and white British individuals and females predominated among donors. The reported proportion of spike-specific TCRs targeting unmutated variant regions was nearly half.

The assay was immunoSEQ multiplex PCR, and TCRdb's table has in-frame clones only and misses some. Of 150,000 or so clones listed, roughly 90% are singletons. Germline trimming cut 4 bases from V and 5 bases from J; bases unmatched to any gene: 10. The CDR3 runs 16 residues. Germline V gives CDR1 MRHNA, CDR2 SNTAGT. This clone was observed a few times. Its target is unknown. This sequence joins TRBV6-4 and TRBJ2-5, with 10 bases matching TRBD2. The sample in question was peripheral blood, obtained on day 0 of AZD1222 vaccination. The TCR sequence derives from an adult in good health. CDR3 protein: CASSGSSGGGVETQYF. CDR3 DNA sequence: TGTGCCAGCAGTGGGTCTAGCGGGGGAGGAGTGGAGACCCAGTACTTC.